The entry below gives a single T cell receptor beta chain sequence along with its context. These data come from a study of Ad26.COV2.S vaccination and SARS-CoV-2 variants. Profiling relied on immunoSEQ multiplex PCR, and the TCRdb table lists in-frame clones only, not all of them. The sample lists hundreds of thousands of clones, 89% occurring once. Specified treatment: around 19 received Ad26.COV2.S at low or high dose, single or two shots; about five received placebo; per-sample allocation not given. Day 63 following the first vaccine or placebo injection was when the samples were taken. Boston supplied an adult donor aged 18-55 years. Unmatched junction bases numbered 9, after V lost 6 bases and J lost 4 bases. CDR1 and CDR2 (germline): MNHEY, SVGAGI. The CDR3 has 14 residues.

The genes are TRBV6-5 and TRBJ2-7, with 7 bases that match TRBD1. This material consisted of peripheral blood, taken in a trial of Ad26.COV2.S vaccine versus placebo. The sequence derives from a person aged 18-60 years who received the Ad26.COV2.S COVID-19 vaccine or a placebo. The CDR3 region has the DNA TGTGCCAGCAGGATGACGACAGGGTCATACGAGCAGTACTTC. Amino acid sequence: CASRMTTGSYEQYF.